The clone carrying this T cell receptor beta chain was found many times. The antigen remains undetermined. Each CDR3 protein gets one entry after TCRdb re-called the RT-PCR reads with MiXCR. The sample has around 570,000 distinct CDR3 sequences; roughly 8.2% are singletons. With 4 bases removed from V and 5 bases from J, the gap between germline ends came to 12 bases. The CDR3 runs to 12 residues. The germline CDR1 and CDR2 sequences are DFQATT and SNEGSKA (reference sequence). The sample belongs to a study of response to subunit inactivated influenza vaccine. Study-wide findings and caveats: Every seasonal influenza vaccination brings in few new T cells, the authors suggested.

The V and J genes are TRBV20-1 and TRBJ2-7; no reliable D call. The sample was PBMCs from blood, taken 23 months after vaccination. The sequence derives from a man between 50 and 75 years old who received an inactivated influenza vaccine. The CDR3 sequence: CSAIELGDEQYF. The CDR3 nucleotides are TGCAGTGCTATCGAACTTGGTGACGAGCAGTACTTC.